These T cell receptor beta chains were read from a single sample in a study of blood T cell repertoires in COVID-19. The data were produced by immunoSEQ multiplex PCR, yet TCRdb's version contains in-frame clones alone and is incomplete. This table has 90,000 to 110,000 clones, around 80% appearing once. Material for sequencing was peripheral blood. The receptors shown here come from a human donor in a cohort sampled during active or convalescent COVID-19. Both conserved end residues are part of each CDR3. The D gene is left open where the match is weak. A clone size is listed for some rows: how often the clone was seen (once, few, many), or a class if it is expanded.

j_call	cdr3_length	d_call	v_call	clone_size	cdr3_aa	cdr3_nt
TRBJ2-7	14	NA	TRBV28	NA	CASSLVLALGEQYF	TGTGCCAGCAGTTTAGTACTAGCTCTGGGGGAGCAGTACTTC
TRBJ1-4	16	TRBD1	TRBV10-3	NA	CAISDPLDRVGEKLFF	TGTGCCATCAGTGACCCTCTGGACAGGGTAGGCGAAAAACTGTTTTTT
TRBJ2-5	11	NA	TRBV20-1	NA	CSARDSLTQYF	TGCAGTGCTAGAGATTCCCTGACCCAGTACTTC
TRBJ1-5	14	TRBD1	TRBV10-3	few	CAISESGDSQPQHF	TGTGCCATCAGTGAGTCGGGGGACAGCCAGCCCCAGCATTTT
TRBJ1-5	14	TRBD1	TRBV19	few	CASGNPTGEEPQHF	TGTGCCAGTGGGAACCCGACAGGGGAGGAGCCCCAGCATTTT
TRBJ1-1	16	TRBD1	TRBV7-8	NA	CASSREISGQGIDAFF	TGTGCCAGCAGCCGAGAGATTTCGGGACAGGGGATTGATGCTTTCTTT
TRBJ2-3	18	TRBD2	TRBV19	NA	CASSIRLAGAPSTDTQYF	TGTGCCAGTAGTATCCGTCTAGCGGGGGCCCCTAGCACAGATACGCAGTATTTT
TRBJ1-3	17	TRBD1	TRBV6-6	NA	CASSPGQGLGSGNTIYF	TGTGCCAGCAGTCCGGGACAGGGGTTGGGCTCTGGAAACACCATATATTTT
TRBJ2-1	16	TRBD2	TRBV19	NA	CASSLWTSASYNEQFF	TGTGCCAGTAGTCTCTGGACTAGCGCCTCCTACAATGAGCAGTTCTTC
TRBJ1-1	16	TRBD1	TRBV18	NA	CASSPPTGQMNTEAFF	TGTGCCAGCTCACCACCGACGGGACAGATGAACACTGAAGCTTTCTTT
TRBJ2-3	17	TRBD2	TRBV19	few	CASSPRGLAGPTDTQYF	TGTGCCAGTAGTCCCCGGGGACTAGCGGGACCCACAGATACGCAGTATTTT
TRBJ1-1	11	NA	TRBV27	NA	CASTGGTEAFF	TGTGCCAGCACCGGGGGGACTGAAGCTTTCTTT
TRBJ1-1	15	TRBD1	TRBV14	NA	CASSQTTGRGTEAFF	TGTGCCAGCAGCCAGACGACAGGGCGGGGCACTGAAGCTTTCTTT
TRBJ2-1	18	TRBD2	TRBV3-1/TRBV3-2	NA	CASSHPGTSGGAYHEQFF	TGTGCCAGCAGCCACCCCGGGACTAGCGGGGGGGCATATCATGAGCAGTTCTTC
TRBJ2-2	15	NA	TRBV19	NA	CASSIGQGFGGELFF	TGTGCCAGTAGTATTGGCCAGGGTTTTGGCGGGGAGCTGTTTTTT
TRBJ1-1	13	NA	TRBV19	few	CASTRRGPTEAFF	TGTGCCAGTACCCGGAGGGGTCCCACTGAAGCTTTCTTT
TRBJ1-1	15	NA	TRBV19	NA	CASTRLGHKNTEAFF	TGTGCCAGTACCCGTTTGGGACACAAGAACACTGAAGCTTTCTTT
TRBJ2-7	15	TRBD2	TRBV6-1	NA	CASSEGLAGAYEQYF	TGTGCCAGCAGTGAAGGACTAGCGGGGGCCTACGAGCAGTACTTC
TRBJ1-5	14	NA	TRBV19	NA	CASSIDFSGGPQHF	TGTGCCAGTAGTATAGATTTTTCTGGGGGCCCCCAGCATTTT
TRBJ2-7	18	TRBD2	TRBV19	NA	CASSINGVGLAPSYEQYF	TGTGCCAGTAGTATAAATGGCGTAGGACTAGCGCCGTCCTACGAGCAGTACTTC
TRBJ2-3	15	NA	TRBV11-1	once	CASSLIFAGSDTQYF	TGTGCCAGCAGCCTTATTTTCGCGGGTTCAGATACGCAGTATTTT
TRBJ2-3	11	NA	TRBV10-2	NA	CASSVTDTQYF	TGCGCCAGCAGTGTAACAGATACGCAGTATTTT
TRBJ1-2	13	NA	TRBV18	NA	CASSPLDSYGYTF	TGTGCCAGCTCACCATTGGACAGTTATGGCTACACCTTC
TRBJ1-1	15	TRBD1	TRBV3-1/TRBV3-2	NA	CASSQRTGPSTEAFF	TGTGCCAGCAGCCAACGGACAGGGCCTTCCACTGAAGCTTTCTTT
TRBJ1-6	14	TRBD1	TRBV6-5	NA	CAAHNRGWNSPLHF	TGTGCCGCTCATAACAGGGGATGGAATTCACCCCTCCACTTT
TRBJ1-5	17	TRBD1	TRBV19	NA	CASSGAGGVDSNQPQHF	TGTGCCAGTAGTGGGGCAGGGGGAGTGGATAGCAATCAGCCCCAGCATTTT
TRBJ2-5	16	TRBD1	TRBV18	NA	CASSPWTGGVVETQYF	TGTGCCAGCTCACCCTGGACAGGGGGAGTGGTAGAGACCCAGTACTTC
TRBJ1-2	16	TRBD1	TRBV9	NA	CASSVSHDRGLYGYTF	TGTGCCAGCAGCGTATCCCACGACAGGGGGCTGTATGGCTACACCTTC
TRBJ2-1	15	TRBD2	TRBV29-1	NA	CSVEPTSGRGSEQFF	TGCAGCGTTGAACCGACTAGCGGGAGAGGTAGTGAGCAGTTCTTC
TRBJ2-2	15	NA	TRBV5-1	NA	CASSLGQRNTGELFF	TGCGCCAGCAGCTTGGGACAGCGGAACACCGGGGAGCTGTTTTTT
TRBJ2-2	17	NA	TRBV7-9	NA	CASSTGGHKPNTGELFF	TGTGCCAGCAGCACCGGGGGGCATAAGCCGAACACCGGGGAGCTGTTTTTT
TRBJ1-3	14	NA	TRBV28	NA	CASSFRGFGNTIYF	TGTGCCAGCAGTTTTCGGGGTTTCGGAAACACCATATATTTT
TRBJ2-5	14	NA	TRBV5-5	NA	CASSLTALEETQYF	TGTGCCAGCAGCCTAACGGCCCTAGAAGAGACCCAGTACTTC
TRBJ2-3	18	TRBD2	TRBV11-2	NA	CASSFIAGGPTSTDTQYF	TGTGCCAGCAGCTTCATAGCGGGAGGACCTACTAGCACAGATACGCAGTATTTT
TRBJ2-5	14	TRBD2	TRBV27	few	CASSFAGGPETQYF	TGTGCCAGCAGTTTCGCGGGGGGGCCGGAGACCCAGTACTTC
TRBJ2-3	16	NA	TRBV5-5	few	CASSLAPVRSTDTQYF	TGTGCCAGCAGCTTGGCCCCCGTGCGCAGCACAGATACGCAGTATTTT
TRBJ1-2	15	NA	TRBV6-1	NA	CASSEPPAIVYGYTF	TGTGCCAGCAGTGAACCCCCCGCAATAGTCTATGGCTACACCTTC
TRBJ1-6	15	NA	TRBV11-3	NA	CASSLDPGPNSPLHF	TGTGCCAGCAGCTTAGATCCAGGGCCCAATTCACCCCTCCACTTT
TRBJ2-3	16	TRBD2	TRBV7-2	NA	CASSLVSGWGGDTQYF	TGTGCCAGCAGCTTAGTTAGCGGGTGGGGTGGGGATACGCAGTATTTT
TRBJ1-1	13	NA	TRBV6-6	few	CASSLDEGAEAFF	TGTGCCAGCAGTCTGGACGAGGGGGCTGAAGCTTTCTTT
TRBJ1-1	15	NA	TRBV7-2	NA	CASSPRGGRTTEAFF	TGTGCCAGCAGCCCGCGGGGGGGGCGTACCACTGAAGCTTTCTTT
TRBJ1-1	17	NA	TRBV4-3	NA	CASSQGLRMTMDRKAFF	TGCGCCAGCAGCCAAGGTCTGAGGATGACGATGGACAGAAAAGCTTTCTTT
TRBJ1-2	15	TRBD1	TRBV28	NA	CASRHPRQGNYGYTF	TGTGCCAGCAGACACCCTCGACAGGGGAACTATGGCTACACCTTC
TRBJ2-3	17	TRBD1	TRBV25-1	NA	CASSESFGQGARDTQYF	TGTGCCAGCAGTGAATCTTTTGGTCAGGGGGCAAGGGATACGCAGTATTTT
TRBJ2-5	13	TRBD2	TRBV3-1/TRBV3-2	once	CASEKREQETQYF	TGTGCCAGCGAGAAGCGGGAGCAGGAGACCCAGTACTTC
TRBJ1-1	15	TRBD1	TRBV6-2/TRBV6-3	NA	CASSLGGTGNTEAFF	TGTGCCAGCAGTTTGGGGGGGACAGGGAACACTGAAGCTTTCTTT
TRBJ2-3	17	TRBD2	TRBV5-1	NA	CASSPGGIFYSTDTQYF	TGCGCCAGCAGCCCGGGAGGGATCTTCTACTCCACAGATACGCAGTATTTT
TRBJ2-3	15	NA	TRBV28	NA	CASSLALVSTDTQYF	TGTGCCAGCAGTTTAGCCCTAGTCAGCACAGATACGCAGTATTTT
TRBJ1-4	15	NA	TRBV21-1	NA	CARNRQGTGYEKLFF	TGTGCCAGGAACCGACAAGGGACAGGGTATGAAAAACTGTTTTTT